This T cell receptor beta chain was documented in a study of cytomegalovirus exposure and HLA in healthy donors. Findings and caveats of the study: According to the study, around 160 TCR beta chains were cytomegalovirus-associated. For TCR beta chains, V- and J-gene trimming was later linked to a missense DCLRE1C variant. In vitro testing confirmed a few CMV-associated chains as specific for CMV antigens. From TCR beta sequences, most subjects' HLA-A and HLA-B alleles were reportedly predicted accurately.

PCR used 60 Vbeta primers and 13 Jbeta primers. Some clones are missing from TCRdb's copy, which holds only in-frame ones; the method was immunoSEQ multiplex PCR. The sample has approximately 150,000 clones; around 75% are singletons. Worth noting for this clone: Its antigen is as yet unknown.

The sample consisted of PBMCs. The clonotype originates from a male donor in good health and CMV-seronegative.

In nucleotides, the CDR3 is TGCGCCAGCAGCCAAGATAGCCAGAATCAGCCCCAGCATTTT. Its translation is CASSQDSQNQPQHF. This chain connects TRBV4-3 to TRBJ1-5; D unclear. In germline, CDR1 is LGHNA, CDR2 YSLEER. The CDR3 runs 14 residues. The V gene lost 0 bases and the J gene lost 4 bases, with 7 bases spanning the gap.